This T cell receptor beta chain was identified in a study of T cells after somatic rescue of genetic block. Sequenced by immunoSEQ multiplex PCR; TCRdb stores in-frame clones only, minus some. The table lists about 68,000 clones, roughly 90% of them singletons. Germline CDR1 and CDR2: SGHVS and FQNEAQ. This CDR3 has 16 amino acids. V was clipped by 5 bases and J by 5 bases; unmatched bases: 13. Material: peripheral blood mononuclear cells (PBMCs). V is TRBV7-8 and J is TRBJ2-3; 7 bases are shared with TRBD1. This sequence was found in a man in his forties. CDR3 nucleotide sequence: TGTGCCAGCAGCCCTCGGACAGGCCCTGCTGGAGATACGCAGTATTTT. Amino acid sequence: CASSPRTGPAGDTQYF.